This entry describes one T cell receptor beta chain. The table came from immunoSEQ multiplex PCR; TCRdb's copy has only in-frame clones and leaves some out. Altogether roughly 160,000 clones are present, about 86% being singletons, with the ten largest covering approximately 7%. CDR3 length equals 17 residues. CDR1 is SGHTA and CDR2 is FQGTGA in the germline V gene. The V and J ends lost 5 bases and 0 bases respectively, with 17 bases between them. The data originate from a study of blood T cell repertoires in COVID-19. Across the whole study: Acute and convalescent COVID-19 samples came from the United States, Italy and Spain.

Source material: peripheral blood. This chain uses TRBV7-3 with TRBJ1-3; D perhaps matches TRBD1 (6 bases). This TCR was sampled from a man aged 45-65 years with active or convalescent COVID-19. The CDR3 protein is CASSHSGTPSSGNTIYF. CDR3 in DNA: TGTGCCAGCAGCCATTCCGGGACACCGAGCTCTGGAAACACCATATATTTT.